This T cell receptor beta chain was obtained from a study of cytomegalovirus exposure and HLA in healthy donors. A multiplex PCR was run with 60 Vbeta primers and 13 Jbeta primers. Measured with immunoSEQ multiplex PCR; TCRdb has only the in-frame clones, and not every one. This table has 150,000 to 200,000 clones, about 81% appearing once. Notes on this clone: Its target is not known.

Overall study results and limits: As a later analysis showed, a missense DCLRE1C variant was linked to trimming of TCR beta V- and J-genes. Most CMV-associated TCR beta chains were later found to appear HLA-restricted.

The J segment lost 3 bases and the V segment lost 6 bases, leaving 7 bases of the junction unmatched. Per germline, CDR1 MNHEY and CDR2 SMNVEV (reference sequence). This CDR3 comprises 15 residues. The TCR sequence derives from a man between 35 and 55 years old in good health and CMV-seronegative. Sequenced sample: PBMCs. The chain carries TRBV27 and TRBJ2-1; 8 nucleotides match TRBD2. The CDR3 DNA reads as TGTGCCAGCAGCCTACGGGGGGGGATCTACAATGAGCAGTTCTTC. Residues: CASSLRGGIYNEQFF.